This T cell receptor (beta chain) was sequenced during a study of T cell responses to AZD1222 COVID-19 vaccine. Study background: Analysis merged second doses at about 4 or about 12 weeks. Regarding the study as a whole: Among the donors, most were white British and more were female, and clonal diversity was possibly underestimated. CD4 TCRs associated with vaccination spanned spike, dominating at 160-218 and 743-854. Only after the peak T cell response were repertoires sampled.

Worth noting for this clone: Antigen unknown.

Here immunoSEQ multiplex PCR was the method, and the copy in TCRdb shows in-frame clones only, minus some. The sample carries 100,000 or so clones, 70% to 90% recorded once. The V segment lost 3 bases and the J segment 11 bases; nucleotides outside the gene matches: 5. The CDR3 has 13 residues. The germline V gene has CDR1 SGDLS and CDR2 YYNGEE. This rearrangement joins TRBV9 to TRBJ1-4, with 9 bases lining up with TRBD1. The sample in question was peripheral blood, obtained on day 0 of AZD1222 vaccination. The source of this sequence is an adult in good health. CDR3 protein: CASSATDRGKLFF. The CDR3 DNA reads TGTGCCAGCAGCGCTACTGACAGGGGGAAACTGTTTTTT.